The present T cell receptor beta chain was sequenced within a study of sequential checkpoint blockade in melanoma. Across the study: First-line arms were nivolumab then ipilimumab, or the reverse, randomized 1:1. Both treatment sequences were followed by maintenance nivolumab.

TCRdb's copy holds only in-frame clones and misses some; the assay was immunoSEQ multiplex PCR. The sample shows about 12,000 clones, over 60% of them seen only once. Germline values: CDR1 SGHVS, CDR2 FQNEAQ. With 2 bases clipped from V and 8 bases from J, the junction kept 3 bases outside the gene matches. The CDR3 runs to 14 residues. Treatment here: randomized to nivolumab then ipilimumab (arm A) or the reverse (arm B). None of the patients previously received DNA-damaging chemotherapy. PBMC sorting kept live CD3+CD8+ cells without CD19 or CD56. The sequence was obtained from a human donor with melanoma. V is TRBV7-8 and J is TRBJ1-6, with TRBD1 matching 7 bases. This sample comprised CD8+ T cells sorted from blood (inferred from file names), obtained from a patient given nivolumab and ipilimumab in sequence. The CDR3 bases are TGTGCCAGCAGCTTAAGACAGGGTTATTCACCCCTCCACTTT. The encoded protein is CASSLRQGYSPLHF.